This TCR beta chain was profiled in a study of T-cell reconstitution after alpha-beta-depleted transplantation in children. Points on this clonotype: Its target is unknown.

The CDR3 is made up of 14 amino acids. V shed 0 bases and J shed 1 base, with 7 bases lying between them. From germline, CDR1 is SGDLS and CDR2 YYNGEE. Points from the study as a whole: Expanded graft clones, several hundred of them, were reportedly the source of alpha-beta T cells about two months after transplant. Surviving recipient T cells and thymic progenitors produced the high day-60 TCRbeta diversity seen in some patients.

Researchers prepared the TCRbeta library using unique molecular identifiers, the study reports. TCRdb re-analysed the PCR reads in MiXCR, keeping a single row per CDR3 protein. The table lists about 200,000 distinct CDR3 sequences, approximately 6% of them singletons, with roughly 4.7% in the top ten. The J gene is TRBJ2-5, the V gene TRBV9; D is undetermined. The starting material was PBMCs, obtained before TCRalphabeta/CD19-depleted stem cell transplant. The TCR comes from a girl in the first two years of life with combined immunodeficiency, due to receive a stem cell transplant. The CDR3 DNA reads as TGTGCCAGCAGCGTAGCAGCGAGCCAAGAGACCCAGTACTTC. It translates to CASSVAASQETQYF.